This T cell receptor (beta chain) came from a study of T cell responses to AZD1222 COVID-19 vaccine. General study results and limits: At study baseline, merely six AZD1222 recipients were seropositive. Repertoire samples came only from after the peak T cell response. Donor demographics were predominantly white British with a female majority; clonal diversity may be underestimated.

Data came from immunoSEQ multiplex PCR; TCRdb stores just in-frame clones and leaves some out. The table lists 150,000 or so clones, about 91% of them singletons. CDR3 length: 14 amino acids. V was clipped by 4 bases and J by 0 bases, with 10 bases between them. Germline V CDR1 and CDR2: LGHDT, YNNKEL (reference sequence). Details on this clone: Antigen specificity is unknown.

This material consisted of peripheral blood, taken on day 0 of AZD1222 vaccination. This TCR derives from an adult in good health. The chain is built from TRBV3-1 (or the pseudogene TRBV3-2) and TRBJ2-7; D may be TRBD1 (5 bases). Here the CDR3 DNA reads TGTGCCAGCAGCCGCCAGGGCAACTCCTACGAGCAGTACTTC. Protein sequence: CASSRQGNSYEQYF.